Reported below is one T cell receptor beta chain. The data are from a study of blood T cell repertoires in COVID-19. Study context: The United States, Italy and Spain were the sources of the acute and convalescent COVID-19 samples. From T cells, B-cell-depleted T cells, or PBMCs came the material, which was cDNA or gDNA.

In the original analysis: Amplification of reference gene primers was used by the study to estimate nucleated cell counts. The method was immunoSEQ multiplex PCR; TCRdb's version includes in-frame clones alone and lacks a portion of them. V, J and clone size derive from that table, while D and trimming were established from the DNA sequence. The sample holds 100,000 to 150,000 clones; 80% to 95% are singletons and the top ten take around 2%. The CDR3 has 14 amino acids. Looked up from germline, CDR1 is MDHEN and CDR2 is SYDVKM. Trimming at V came to 6 bases and at J to 6 bases, leaving 5 bases not matched to a gene.

Sequenced: peripheral blood. V is TRBV28 and J is TRBJ2-7, with 13 bases aligning to TRBD2. This receptor was identified in a man in his forties or fifties with COVID-19, enrolled during active disease. The CDR3 DNA follows: TGTGCCAGCAGCGGACTAGCGGGAGTGGGCGAGCAGTACTTC. Translated, it gives CASSGLAGVGEQYF. The full variable domain, in which reference TRBV28 and TRBJ2-7 provide the parts outside the CDR3, is DVKVTQSSRYLVKRTGEKVFLECVQDMDHENMFWYRQDPGLGLRLIYFSYDVKMKEKGDIPEGYSVSREKKERFSLILESASTNQTSMYLCASSGLAGVGEQYFGPGTRLTVT.